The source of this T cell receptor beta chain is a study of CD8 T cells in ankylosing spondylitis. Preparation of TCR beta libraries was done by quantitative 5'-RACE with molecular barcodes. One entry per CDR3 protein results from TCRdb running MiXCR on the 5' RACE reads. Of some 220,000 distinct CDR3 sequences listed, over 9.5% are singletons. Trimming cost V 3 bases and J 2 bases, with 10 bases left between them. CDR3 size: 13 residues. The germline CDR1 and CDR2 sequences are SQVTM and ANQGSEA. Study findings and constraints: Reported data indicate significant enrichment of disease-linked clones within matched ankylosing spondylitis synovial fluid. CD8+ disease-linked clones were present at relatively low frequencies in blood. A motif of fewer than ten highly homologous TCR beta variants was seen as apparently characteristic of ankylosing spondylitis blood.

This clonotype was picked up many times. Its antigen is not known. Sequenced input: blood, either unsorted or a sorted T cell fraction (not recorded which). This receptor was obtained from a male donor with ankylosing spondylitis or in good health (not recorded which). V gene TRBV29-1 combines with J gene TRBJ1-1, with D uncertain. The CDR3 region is CSVEVGRNTEAFF. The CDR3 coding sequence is TGCAGCGTTGAGGTAGGCAGAAACACTGAAGCTTTCTTT.